Listed below are T cell receptor beta chains from one sample, sequenced in a study of cytomegalovirus exposure and HLA in healthy donors. Method: immunoSEQ multiplex PCR; TCRdb's copy keeps in-frame clones and lacks some. In the table there are roughly 130,000 clones, roughly 80% of which are singletons. Sequenced input: PBMCs. Source of these receptors: a middle-aged woman in good health and CMV-seropositive. Both conserved end residues are part of each CDR3. Fields, in order: V gene, CDR3 protein.

>TRBV27
CASSLNGVRGSGLNVGEKLFF
>TRBV7-3
CASSSQHLDEQYF
>TRBV19
CASSMREGFEAFF
>TRBV6-6
CASSYSLAAYEQYF
>TRBV6-5
CASSAPGAGSTGYTF
>TRBV28
CASSLSGTGLSYEQYF
>TRBV12-5
CASGLPDVPQETQYF
>TRBV6-6
CASRLTGRLNSPLHF
>TRBV30
CAWSDRGGGYTF
>TRBV11-2
CASSGGSGSYEQYF
>TRBV11-2
CASSFSTTGTDTQYF
>TRBV5-1
CASSFGTSGYEQYF
>TRBV2
CASLERQRNEKLFF
>TRBV11-2
CASSLGHKNQETQYF
>TRBV5-6
CASSPDSVNEKLFF
>TRBV2
CASRLEKASYNEQFF
>TRBV6-5
CASRRQGNTEAFF
>TRBV5-6
CASSSQGALNQPQHF
>TRBV14
CASSRLGGADYNEQFF
>TRBV2
CASSGGLGNQPQHF
>TRBV7-8
CASSAPGQGTYGYTF
>TRBV28
CASSPTTGMNTEAFF
>TRBV7-9
CASRGVAGAATGELFF
>TRBV9
CASSADLAGGTGELFF
>TRBV7-2
CASSLGGTGGYEQYF
>TRBV19
CASTPPGLAGGGGYNEQFF
>TRBV9
CASSVASTDTQYF
>TRBV7-2
CASSLVLDYGEQFF